The entry below describes one T cell receptor (beta chain). This sample is part of a study of cytomegalovirus exposure and HLA in healthy donors. Primers included in the PCR were 60 Vbeta and 13 Jbeta primers. Using immunoSEQ multiplex PCR, the repertoire was profiled, and TCRdb retains in-frame clones only, with some absent. The data show roughly 140,000 clones, around 80% seen once. Germline V CDR1 and CDR2: SGHTS, YDEGEE. The V and J ends lost 0 bases and 0 bases respectively, with 9 bases between them. The CDR3 consists of 15 residues. The chain carries TRBV5-8 and TRBJ1-2; D gene ambiguous. Material for sequencing was PBMCs. This clonotype was sampled from a female donor in good health and CMV-seronegative. The CDR3 nucleotides are TGTGCCAGCAGCTTGGGCGGAGGACCTAACTATGGCTACACCTTC. Encoded protein: CASSLGGGPNYGYTF.